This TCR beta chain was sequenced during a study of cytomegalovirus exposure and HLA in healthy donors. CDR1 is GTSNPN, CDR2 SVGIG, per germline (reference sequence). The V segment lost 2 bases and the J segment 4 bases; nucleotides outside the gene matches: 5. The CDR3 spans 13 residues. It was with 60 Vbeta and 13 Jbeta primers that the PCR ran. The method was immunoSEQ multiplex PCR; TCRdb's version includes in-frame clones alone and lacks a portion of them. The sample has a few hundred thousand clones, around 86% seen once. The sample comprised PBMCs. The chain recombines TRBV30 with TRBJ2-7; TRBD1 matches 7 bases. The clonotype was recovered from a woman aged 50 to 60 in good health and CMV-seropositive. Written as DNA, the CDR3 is TGTGCCTGGAGTCGGGGACAGACTTACGAGCAGTACTTC. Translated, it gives CAWSRGQTYEQYF.